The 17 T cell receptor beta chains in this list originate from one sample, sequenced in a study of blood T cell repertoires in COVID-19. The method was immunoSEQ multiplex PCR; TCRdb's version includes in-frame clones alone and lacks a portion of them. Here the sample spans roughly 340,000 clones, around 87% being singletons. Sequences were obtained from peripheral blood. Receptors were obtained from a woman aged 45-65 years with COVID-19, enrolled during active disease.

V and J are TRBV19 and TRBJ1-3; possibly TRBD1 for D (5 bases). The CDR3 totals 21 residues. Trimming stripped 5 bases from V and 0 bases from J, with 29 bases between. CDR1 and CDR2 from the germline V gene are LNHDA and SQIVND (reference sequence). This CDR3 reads CASSWPSDRVKTVSSGNTIYF. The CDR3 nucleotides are TGTGCCAGTAGTTGGCCCTCCGACCGAGTTAAGACAGTGAGCTCTGGAAACACCATATATTTT.

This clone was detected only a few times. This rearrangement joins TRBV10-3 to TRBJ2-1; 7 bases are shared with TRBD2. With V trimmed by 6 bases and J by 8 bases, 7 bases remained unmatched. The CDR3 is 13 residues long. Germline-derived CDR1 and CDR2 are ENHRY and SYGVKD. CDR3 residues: CAISPPGGYEQFF. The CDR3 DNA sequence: TGTGCCATCAGCCCCCCGGGAGGATATGAGCAGTTCTTC.

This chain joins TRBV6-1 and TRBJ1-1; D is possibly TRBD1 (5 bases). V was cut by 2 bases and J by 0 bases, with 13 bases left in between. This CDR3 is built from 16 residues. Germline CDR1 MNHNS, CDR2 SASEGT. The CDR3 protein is CASSEPAGGMNTEAFF. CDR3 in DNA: TGTGCCAGCAGTGAACCGGCGGGGGGTATGAACACTGAAGCTTTCTTT.

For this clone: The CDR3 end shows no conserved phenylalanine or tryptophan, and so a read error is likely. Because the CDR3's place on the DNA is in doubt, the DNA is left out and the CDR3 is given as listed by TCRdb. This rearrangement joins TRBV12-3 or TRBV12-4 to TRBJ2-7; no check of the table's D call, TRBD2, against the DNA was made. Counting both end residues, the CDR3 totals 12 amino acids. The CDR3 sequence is CASSLRGAGPII.

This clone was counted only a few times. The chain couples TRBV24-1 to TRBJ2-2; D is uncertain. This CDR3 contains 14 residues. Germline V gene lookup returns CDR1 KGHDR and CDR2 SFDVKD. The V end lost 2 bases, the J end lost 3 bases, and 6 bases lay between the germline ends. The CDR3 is CATSDSYYTGELFF. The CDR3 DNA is TGTGCCACCAGTGATTCCTACTACACCGGGGAGCTGTTTTTT.

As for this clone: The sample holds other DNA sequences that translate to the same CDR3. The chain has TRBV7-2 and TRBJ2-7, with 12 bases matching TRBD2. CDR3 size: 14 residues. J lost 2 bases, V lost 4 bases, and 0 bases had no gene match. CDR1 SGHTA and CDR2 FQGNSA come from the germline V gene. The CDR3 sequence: CASSSSGRAYEQYF. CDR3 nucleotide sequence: TGTGCCAGCAGCTCTAGCGGGAGGGCCTACGAGCAGTACTTC.

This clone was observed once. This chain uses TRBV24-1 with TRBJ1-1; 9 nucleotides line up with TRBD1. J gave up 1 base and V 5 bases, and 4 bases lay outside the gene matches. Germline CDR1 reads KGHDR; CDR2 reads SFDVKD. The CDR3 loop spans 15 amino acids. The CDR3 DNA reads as TGTGCCACCAGTGCTGGACAGGGGTCGAACACTGAAGCTTTCTTT. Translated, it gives CATSAGQGSNTEAFF.

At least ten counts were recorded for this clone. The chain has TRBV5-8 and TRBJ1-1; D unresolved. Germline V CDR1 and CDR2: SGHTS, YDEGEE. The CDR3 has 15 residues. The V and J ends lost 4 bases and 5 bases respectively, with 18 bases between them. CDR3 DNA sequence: TGTGCCAGCAGCCTGGGGATGAGGGTTCGGACTGAAGCTTTCTTT. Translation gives CASSLGMRVRTEAFF. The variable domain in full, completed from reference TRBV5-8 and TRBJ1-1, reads EAGVTQSPTHLIKTRGQQATLRCSPISGHTSVYWYQQALGLGLQFLLWYDEGEERNRGNFPPRFSGRQFPNYSSELNVNALELEDSALYLCASSLGMRVRTEAFFGQGTRLTVV.

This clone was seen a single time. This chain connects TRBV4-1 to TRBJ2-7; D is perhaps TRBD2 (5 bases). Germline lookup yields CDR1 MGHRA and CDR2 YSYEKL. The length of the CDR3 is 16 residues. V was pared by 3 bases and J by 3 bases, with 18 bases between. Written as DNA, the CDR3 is TGCGCCAGCAGCCAGCTGACTACCAGCCTCCTCTACGAGCAGTACTTC. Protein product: CASSQLTTSLLYEQYF.

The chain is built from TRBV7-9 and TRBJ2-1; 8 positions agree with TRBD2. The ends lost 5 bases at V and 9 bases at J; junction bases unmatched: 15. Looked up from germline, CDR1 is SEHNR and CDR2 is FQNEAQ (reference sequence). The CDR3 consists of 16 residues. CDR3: CASSRREEPWLSEQFF. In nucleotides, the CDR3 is TGTGCCAGCAGCCGGCGGGAGGAACCGTGGCTCAGTGAGCAGTTCTTC.

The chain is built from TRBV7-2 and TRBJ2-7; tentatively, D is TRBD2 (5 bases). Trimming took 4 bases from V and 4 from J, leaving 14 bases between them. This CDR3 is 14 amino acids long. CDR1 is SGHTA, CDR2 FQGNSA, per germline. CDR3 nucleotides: TGTGCCAGCAGCTCCGGGATTGGGCTTTACGAGCAGTACTTC. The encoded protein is CASSSGIGLYEQYF.

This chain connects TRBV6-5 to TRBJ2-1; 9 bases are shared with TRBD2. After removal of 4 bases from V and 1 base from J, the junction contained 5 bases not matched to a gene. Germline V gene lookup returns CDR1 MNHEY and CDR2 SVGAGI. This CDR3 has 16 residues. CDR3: CASSFQAGGSYNEQFF. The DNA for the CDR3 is TGTGCCAGCAGTTTTCAAGCGGGAGGTTCCTACAATGAGCAGTTCTTC.

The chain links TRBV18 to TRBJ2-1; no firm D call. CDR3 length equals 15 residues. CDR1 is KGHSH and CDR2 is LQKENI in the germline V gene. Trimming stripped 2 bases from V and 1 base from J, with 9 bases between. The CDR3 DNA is TGTGCCAGCTCACCAGCGGATGTGTCCTACAATGAGCAGTTCTTC. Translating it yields CASSPADVSYNEQFF.

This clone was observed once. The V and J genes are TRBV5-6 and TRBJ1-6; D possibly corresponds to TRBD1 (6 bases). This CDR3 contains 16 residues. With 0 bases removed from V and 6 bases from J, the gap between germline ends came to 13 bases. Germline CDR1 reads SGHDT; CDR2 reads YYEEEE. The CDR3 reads CASSLEGQPFNSPLHF. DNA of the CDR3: TGTGCCAGCAGCTTGGAAGGACAGCCATTTAATTCACCCCTCCACTTT.

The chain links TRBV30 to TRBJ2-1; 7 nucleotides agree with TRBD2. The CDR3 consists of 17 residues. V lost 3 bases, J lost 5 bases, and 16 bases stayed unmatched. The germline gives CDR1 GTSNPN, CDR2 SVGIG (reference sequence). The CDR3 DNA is TGTGCCTGGAGAGGTCACCTGGGGCGGGAGAGAAACAATGAGCAGTTCTTC. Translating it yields CAWRGHLGRERNNEQFF.

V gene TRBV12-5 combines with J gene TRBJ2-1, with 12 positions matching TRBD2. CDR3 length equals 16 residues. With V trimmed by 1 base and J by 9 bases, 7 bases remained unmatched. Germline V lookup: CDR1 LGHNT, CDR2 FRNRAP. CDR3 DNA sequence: TGTGCTAGTGGTTTGGGGCTAGCGGGAGGGCAGGTTGAGCAGTTCTTC. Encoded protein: CASGLGLAGGQVEQFF.

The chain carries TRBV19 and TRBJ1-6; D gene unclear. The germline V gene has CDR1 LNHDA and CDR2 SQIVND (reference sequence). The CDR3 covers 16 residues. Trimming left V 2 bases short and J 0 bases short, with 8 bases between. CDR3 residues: CASSISGSSYNSPLHF. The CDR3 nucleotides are TGTGCCAGTAGTATATCGGGGAGCTCCTATAATTCACCCCTCCACTTT.